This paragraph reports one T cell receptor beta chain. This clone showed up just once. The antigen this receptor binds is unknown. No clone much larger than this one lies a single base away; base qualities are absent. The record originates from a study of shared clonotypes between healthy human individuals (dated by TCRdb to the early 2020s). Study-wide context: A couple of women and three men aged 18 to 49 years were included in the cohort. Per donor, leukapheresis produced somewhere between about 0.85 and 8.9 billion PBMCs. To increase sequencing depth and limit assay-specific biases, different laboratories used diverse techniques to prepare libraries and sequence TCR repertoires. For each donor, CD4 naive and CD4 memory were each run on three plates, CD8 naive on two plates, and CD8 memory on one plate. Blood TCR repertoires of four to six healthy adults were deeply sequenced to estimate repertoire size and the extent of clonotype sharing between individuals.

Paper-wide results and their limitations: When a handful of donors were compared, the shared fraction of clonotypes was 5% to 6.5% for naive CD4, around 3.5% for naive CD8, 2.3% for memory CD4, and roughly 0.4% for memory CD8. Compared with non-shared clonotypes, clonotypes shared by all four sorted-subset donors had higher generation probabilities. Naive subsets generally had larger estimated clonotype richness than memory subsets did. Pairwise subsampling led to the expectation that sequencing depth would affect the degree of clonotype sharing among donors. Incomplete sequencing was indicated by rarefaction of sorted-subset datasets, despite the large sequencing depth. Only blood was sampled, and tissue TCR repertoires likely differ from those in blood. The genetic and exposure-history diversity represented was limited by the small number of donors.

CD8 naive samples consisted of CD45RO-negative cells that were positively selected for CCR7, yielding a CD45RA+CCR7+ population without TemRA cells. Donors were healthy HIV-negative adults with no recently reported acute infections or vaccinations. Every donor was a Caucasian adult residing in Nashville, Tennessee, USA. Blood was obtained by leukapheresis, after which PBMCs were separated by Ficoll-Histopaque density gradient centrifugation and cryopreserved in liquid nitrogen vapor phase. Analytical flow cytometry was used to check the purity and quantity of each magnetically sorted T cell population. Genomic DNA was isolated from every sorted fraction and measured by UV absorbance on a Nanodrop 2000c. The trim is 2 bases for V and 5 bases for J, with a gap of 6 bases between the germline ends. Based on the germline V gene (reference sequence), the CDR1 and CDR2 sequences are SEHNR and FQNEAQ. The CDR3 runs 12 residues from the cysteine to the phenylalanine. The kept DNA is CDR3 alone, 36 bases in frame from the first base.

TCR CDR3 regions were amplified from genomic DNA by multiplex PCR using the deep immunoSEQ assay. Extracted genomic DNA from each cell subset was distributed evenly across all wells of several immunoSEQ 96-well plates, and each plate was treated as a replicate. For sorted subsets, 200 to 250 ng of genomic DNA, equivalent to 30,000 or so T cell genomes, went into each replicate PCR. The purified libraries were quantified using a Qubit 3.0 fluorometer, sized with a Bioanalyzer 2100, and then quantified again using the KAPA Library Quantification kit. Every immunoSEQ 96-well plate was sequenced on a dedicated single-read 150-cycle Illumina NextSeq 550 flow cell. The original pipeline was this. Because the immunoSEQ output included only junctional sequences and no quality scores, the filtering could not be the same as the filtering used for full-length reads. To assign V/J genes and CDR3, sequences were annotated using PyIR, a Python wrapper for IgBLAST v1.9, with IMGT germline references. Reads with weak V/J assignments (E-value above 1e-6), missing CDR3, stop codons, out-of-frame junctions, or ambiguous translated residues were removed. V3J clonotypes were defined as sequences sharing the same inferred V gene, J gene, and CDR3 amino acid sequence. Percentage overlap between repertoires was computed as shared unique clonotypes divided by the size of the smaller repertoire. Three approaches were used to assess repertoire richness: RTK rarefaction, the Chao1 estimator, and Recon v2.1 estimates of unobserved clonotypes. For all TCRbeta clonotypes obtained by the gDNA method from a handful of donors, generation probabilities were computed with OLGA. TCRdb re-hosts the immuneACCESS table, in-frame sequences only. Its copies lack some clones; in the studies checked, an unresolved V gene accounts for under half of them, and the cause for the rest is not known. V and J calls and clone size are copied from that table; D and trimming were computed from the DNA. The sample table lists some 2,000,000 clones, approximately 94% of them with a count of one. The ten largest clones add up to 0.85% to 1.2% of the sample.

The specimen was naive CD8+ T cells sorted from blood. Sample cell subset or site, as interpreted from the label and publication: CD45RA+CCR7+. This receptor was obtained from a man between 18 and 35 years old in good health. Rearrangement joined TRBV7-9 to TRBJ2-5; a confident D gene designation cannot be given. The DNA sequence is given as TGTGCCAGCAGCTTATATGTGGAGACCCAGTACTTC. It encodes CASSLYVETQYF. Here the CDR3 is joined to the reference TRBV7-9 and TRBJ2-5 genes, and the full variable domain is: DTGVSQNPRHKITKRGQNVTFRCDPISEHNRLYWYRQTLGQGPEFLTYFQNEAQLEKSRLLSDRFSAERPKGSFSTLEIQRTEQGDSAMYLCASSLYVETQYFGPGTRLLVL.